This T cell receptor beta chain derives from a study of identical twins. Regarding the study as a whole: There is a chance that invariant MAIT and iNKT cells partially muddied zero-insertion analyses. Abundant cord blood beta clonotypes carried fewer insertions; memory repertoires showed none.

The CDR3 extends over 13 amino acids. Trimming pared 2 bases from V and 4 bases from J, leaving 8 bases between. Looked up from germline, CDR1 is MNHNY and CDR2 is SVGAGI (reference sequence). One entry per CDR3 protein, called by TCRdb with MiXCR from the 5' RACE reads. This repertoire shows 450,000 or so distinct CDR3 sequences, less than 25% found once; its top ten account for 2.9%. This clonotype was recorded once. What it recognizes is unknown. The same sample was also used in a study of T cells expressing NK-cell markers. That investigation notes: The sequencing cohort of eight donors included seven HCMV-seropositive individuals and one seronegative individual. Dominant NKG2C+ clonotypes in five or six donors made up about 1.0-8% of CD8+ T cells.

The sample comprised CD4+ T cells sorted from blood. J is TRBJ2-5 and V is TRBV6-6; D might be TRBD2 (6 bases). The receptor comes from a woman aged 18-29 years in good health. The CDR3 protein is CASSYGGVETQYF. CDR3 in DNA: TGTGCCAGCAGTTACGGCGGGGTAGAGACCCAGTACTTC.